A single sample is the source of the 21 T cell receptor beta chains below, sequenced in a study of CD8 T cells in ankylosing spondylitis. TCRdb re-analysed the 5' RACE reads in MiXCR, keeping a single row per CDR3 protein. This table holds some 300,000 distinct CDR3 sequences, more than 20% found once. Sequences were obtained from blood, either unsorted or a sorted T cell fraction (not recorded which). These receptor sequences come from a female donor with ankylosing spondylitis or in good health (not recorded which).

In this sample, this clonotype turned up a few times. The V call is TRBV12-3 or TRBV12-4, the J call TRBJ2-5; D is perhaps TRBD2 (7 bases). The CDR3 has 13 amino acids. Deletions cut 6 bases from V and 4 bases from J, with 12 bases between. Here the CDR3 reads CASREGGAETQYF. The CDR3 bases are TGTGCCAGCAGGGAGGGGGGGGCAGAGACCCAGTACTTC.

This chain joins TRBV11-2 and TRBJ1-2; TRBD1 matches at 7 bases. V lost 5 bases and J lost 7; bases outside the gene matches: 7. Germline V gene sequence: CDR1 SGHAT, CDR2 FQNNGV. There are 13 residues in the CDR3. The CDR3 sequence: CASSPDRFSGYTF. The CDR3 coding sequence is TGTGCCAGCAGCCCGGACAGGTTCAGTGGCTACACCTTC.

Of note for this clonotype: Since a much larger clone is just one base distant, this may be a read error. The V gene is TRBV7-6, the J gene TRBJ2-1; weak D call: TRBD2 (6 bases). CDR1 is SGHVS and CDR2 is FNYEAQ in the germline V gene. V was cut by 0 bases and J by 11 bases, with 20 bases left in between. The length of the CDR3 is 16 residues. CDR3 in DNA: TGTGCCAGCAGCTTAGCGGAGACTAGAGCGGGCAGTCAGCAGTTCTTC. Translated: CASSLAETRAGSQQFF.

The gene calls are TRBV15 and TRBJ1-5; maybe TRBD1 (6 bases). Trimming stripped 3 bases from V and 2 bases from J, with 14 bases between. Germline values: CDR1 LNHNV, CDR2 YYDKDF (reference sequence). The CDR3 is 16 residues long. For the CDR3, the DNA is TGTGCCACCAGCAGGACAACAGGGATAGGCAATCAGCCCCAGCATTTT. Residues: CATSRTTGIGNQPQHF.

This clonotype has at least ten counts. The rearrangement uses TRBV20-1 and TRBJ1-4, with D possibly matching TRBD1 (5 bases). The length of the CDR3 is 13 residues. Germline loops: CDR1 DFQATT, CDR2 SNEGSKA (reference sequence). The ends were cut back, 6 bases at V and 8 bases at J, with 16 bases in the middle. CDR3 loop: CSALDIGGEKLFF. For the CDR3, the DNA is TGCAGTGCCCTGGACATCGGTGGCGAAAAACTGTTTTTT.

The rearrangement joins TRBV7-8 to TRBJ2-7, with D perhaps assigned TRBD1 or TRBD2 (6 bases each). The ends were cut back, 7 bases at V and 0 bases at J, with 13 bases in the middle. The CDR3 sequence is 14 residues long. Germline V gene data show CDR1 as SGHVS and CDR2 as FQNEAQ. As DNA, the CDR3 is TGTGCCAGCACGGGGGCCAGGAGCTCCTACGAGCAGTACTTC. Its translation: CASTGARSSYEQYF.

In this sample, this clonotype turned up many times. The chain has TRBV20-1 and TRBJ1-5; D perhaps matches TRBD1 (6 bases). The germline V gene has CDR1 DFQATT and CDR2 SNEGSKA (reference sequence). V lost 2 bases to trimming and J lost 1 base, with 12 bases between them. The CDR3 sequence is 15 residues long. CDR3 region: CSARSDRKSNQPQHF. The CDR3 region has the DNA TGCAGTGCTAGAAGCGACAGGAAAAGCAATCAGCCCCAGCATTTT.

This clonotype was seen only a few times. CDR3: CASSQSNRADTGELFF. DNA of the CDR3: TGCGCCAGCAGCCAGAGTAACAGGGCGGACACCGGGGAGCTGTTTTTT. This sequence joins TRBV5-1 and TRBJ2-2; D is possibly TRBD1 (6 bases). Germline CDR1 reads SGHRS; CDR2 reads YFSETQ. The CDR3 runs 16 residues. The V gene lost 4 bases and the J gene lost 3 bases, with 16 bases spanning the gap.

The chain links TRBV7-8 to TRBJ2-3; D is unresolved. This CDR3 is built from 14 residues. Trimming removed 2 bases at V and 5 bases at J, with 11 bases between. Germline V gene data show CDR1 as SGHVS and CDR2 as FQNEAQ. The CDR3 is CASSLSSPRDTQYF. In DNA, the CDR3 is TGTGCCAGCAGCTTATCGTCCCCCCGAGATACGCAGTATTTT.

The chain couples TRBV10-3 to TRBJ1-2, with a weak D call TRBD1 (6 bases). This CDR3 is built from 13 residues. V was pared by 6 bases and J by 7 bases, with 15 bases between. Germline V gene lookup returns CDR1 ENHRY and CDR2 SYGVKD. CDR3 protein: CAIRPTGEGGYTF. Here the CDR3 DNA reads TGTGCCATCAGACCGACAGGCGAGGGTGGCTACACCTTC.

This clonotype was seen a few times. The rearrangement uses TRBV12-3 or TRBV12-4 and TRBJ2-7, with D possibly matching TRBD1 (5 bases). This CDR3 contains 14 residues. Trimming removed 3 bases from V and 6 bases from J, with 15 bases in between. This CDR3 reads CASSFGAGRAEQYF. CDR3 nucleotides: TGTGCCAGCAGTTTTGGGGCAGGCCGGGCCGAGCAGTACTTC.

This clonotype has only a few counts. The chain links TRBV5-6 to TRBJ2-5; D is uncertain. Germline CDR1 SGHDT, CDR2 YYEEEE. The germline V and J ends were trimmed by 7 bases and 1 base, with 5 bases remaining between them. The CDR3 sequence is 11 residues long. The CDR3 loop reads CASPPQETQYF. The CDR3 DNA reads TGTGCCAGCCCTCCCCAAGAGACCCAGTACTTC.

The V gene is TRBV6-2 or TRBV6-3, the J gene TRBJ2-2; no clear D. The CDR3 has 14 amino acids. Trimming cost V 5 bases and J 1 base, with 8 bases left between them. Germline CDR1 reads MNHEY; CDR2 reads SVGEGT. The CDR3 loop is CASSPVGNTGELFF. The DNA of the CDR3 is TGTGCCAGCAGTCCGGTCGGGAACACCGGGGAGCTGTTTTTT.

The chain couples TRBV6-2 or TRBV6-3 to TRBJ2-2; TRBD2 agrees at 7 bases. V lost 6 bases to trimming and J lost 4 bases; unmatched junction nucleotides: 8. Germline CDR1 MNHEY, CDR2 SVGEGT. The CDR3 totals 15 residues. The CDR3 coding sequence is TGTGCCAGCAGCGTATCGGGAGGTGGCACCGGGGAGCTGTTTTTT. It is translated as CASSVSGGGTGELFF.

This clonotype has just a few counts. The chain couples TRBV20-1 to TRBJ1-6; TRBD1 matches 8 bases. Looked up from germline, CDR1 is DFQATT and CDR2 is SNEGSKA (reference sequence). Unmatched junction bases numbered 3, after V lost 8 bases and J lost 6 bases. This CDR3 is built from 12 residues. The CDR3 reads CSSTGGNSPLHF. CDR3 coding DNA: TGCAGTTCAACAGGGGGTAATTCACCCCTCCACTTT.

In this sample, this clonotype turned up a few times. This sequence joins TRBV6-5 and TRBJ1-6; 8 bases align to TRBD1. V dropped 2 bases and J dropped 7; count of bases not matched to a gene: 1. CDR1 MNHEY and CDR2 SVGAGI come from the germline V gene. The CDR3 contains 14 residues. CDR3: CASSYRDRNSPLHF. Here the CDR3 DNA reads TGTGCCAGCAGTTACAGGGACAGGAATTCACCCCTCCACTTT.

The chain links TRBV20-1 to TRBJ2-3; TRBD2 aligns across 9 bases. Germline lookup yields CDR1 DFQATT and CDR2 SNEGSKA (reference sequence). The junction had 13 bases not matched to a gene; V was cut back by 7 bases and J by 2 bases. The length of the CDR3 is 16 residues. Here the CDR3 reads CSGAASGGTSTDTQYF. CDR3 coding DNA: TGCAGTGGGGCCGCGAGCGGGGGGACGTCCACAGATACGCAGTATTTT.

The chain uses TRBV4-1 and TRBJ1-1; weak D call: TRBD1 (5 bases). The V gene lost 0 bases and the J gene lost 3 bases, with 14 bases spanning the gap. Per the germline V gene, CDR1 is MGHRA and CDR2 is YSYEKL. The CDR3 contains 16 residues. DNA of the CDR3: TGCGCCAGCAGCCAAGAGGTACTTTCCAGGGACACTGAAGCTTTCTTT. Its protein product is CASSQEVLSRDTEAFF.

This clonotype has only a few counts. The DNA for the CDR3 is TGTGCCAGCAGAGCACTCCAGGGGTCCAGTGGCTACACCTTC. Its translation is CASRALQGSSGYTF. The rearrangement links TRBV6-1 to TRBJ1-2, with a tentative D call TRBD1 (6 bases). V dropped 6 bases and J dropped 7 bases, with 18 bases sitting between them. Germline V lookup: CDR1 MNHNS, CDR2 SASEGT. The CDR3 runs to 14 residues.

This clonotype has a count of ten or more. The rearrangement joins TRBV20-1 to TRBJ2-1; TRBD2 matches at 11 bases. In germline, CDR1 is DFQATT, CDR2 SNEGSKA (reference sequence). CDR3 length equals 16 residues. Trimming removed 3 bases from V and 0 bases from J; junction bases left unmatched: 4. CDR3 DNA sequence: TGCAGTGCTAGTTCGGGACTAGCGGCCTCCTACAATGAGCAGTTCTTC. This codes for CSASSGLAASYNEQFF.

This clonotype occurred a few times. The V and J genes are TRBV12-3 or TRBV12-4 and TRBJ2-3, with TRBD1 identical over 9 bases. This CDR3 has 16 amino acids. Trimming took 2 bases from V and 2 from J; bases not matched to a gene: 5. The CDR3 nucleotides read TGTGCCAGCAGTTTACCGGGACAGGGATACACAGATACGCAGTATTTT. Translation: CASSLPGQGYTDTQYF.